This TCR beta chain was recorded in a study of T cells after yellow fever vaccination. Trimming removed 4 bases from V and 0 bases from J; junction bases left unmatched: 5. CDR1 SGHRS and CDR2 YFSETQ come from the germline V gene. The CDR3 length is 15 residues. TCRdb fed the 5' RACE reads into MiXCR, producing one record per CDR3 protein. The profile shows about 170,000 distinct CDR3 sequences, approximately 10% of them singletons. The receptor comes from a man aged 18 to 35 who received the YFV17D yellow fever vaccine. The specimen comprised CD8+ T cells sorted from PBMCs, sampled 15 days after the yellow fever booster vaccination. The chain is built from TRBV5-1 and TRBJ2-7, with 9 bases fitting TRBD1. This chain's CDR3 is CASSKNRGLSYEQYF. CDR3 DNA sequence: TGCGCCAGCAGCAAAAACAGGGGGCTCTCCTACGAGCAGTACTTC.